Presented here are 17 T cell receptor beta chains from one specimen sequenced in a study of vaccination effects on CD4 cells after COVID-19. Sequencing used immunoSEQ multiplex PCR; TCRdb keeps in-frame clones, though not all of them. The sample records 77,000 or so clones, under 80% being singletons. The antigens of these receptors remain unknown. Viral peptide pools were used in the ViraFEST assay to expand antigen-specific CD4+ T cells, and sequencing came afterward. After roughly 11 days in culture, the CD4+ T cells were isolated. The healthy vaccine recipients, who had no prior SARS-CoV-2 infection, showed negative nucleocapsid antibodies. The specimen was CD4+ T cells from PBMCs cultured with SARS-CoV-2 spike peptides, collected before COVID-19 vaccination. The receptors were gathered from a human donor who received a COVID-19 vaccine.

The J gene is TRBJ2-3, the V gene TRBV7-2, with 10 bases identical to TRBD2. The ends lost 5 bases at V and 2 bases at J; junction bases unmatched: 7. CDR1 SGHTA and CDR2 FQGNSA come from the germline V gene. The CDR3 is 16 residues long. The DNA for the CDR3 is TGTGCCAGCAGCGCGACTAGCGGGTTGATCACAGATACGCAGTATTTT. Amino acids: CASSATSGLITDTQYF.

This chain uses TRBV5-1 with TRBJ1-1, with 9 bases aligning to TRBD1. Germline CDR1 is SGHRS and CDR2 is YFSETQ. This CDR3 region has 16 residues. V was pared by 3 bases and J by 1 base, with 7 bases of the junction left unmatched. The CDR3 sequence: CASSSLQGAGNTEAFF. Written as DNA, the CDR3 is TGCGCCAGCAGCTCACTACAGGGGGCGGGGAACACTGAAGCTTTCTTT.

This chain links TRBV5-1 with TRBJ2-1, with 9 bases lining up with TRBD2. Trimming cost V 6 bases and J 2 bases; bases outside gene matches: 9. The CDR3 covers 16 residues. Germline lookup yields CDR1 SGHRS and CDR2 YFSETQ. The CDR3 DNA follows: TGCGCCAGCAAAACCGCGGGGGGGGACACCTACAATGAGCAGTTCTTC. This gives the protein CASKTAGGDTYNEQFF.

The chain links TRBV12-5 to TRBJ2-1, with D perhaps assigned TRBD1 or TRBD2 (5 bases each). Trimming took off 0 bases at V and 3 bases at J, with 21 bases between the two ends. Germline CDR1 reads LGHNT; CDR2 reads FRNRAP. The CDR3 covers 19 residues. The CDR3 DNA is TGTGCTAGTGGTTTGGTACTAAATCCATGGGACCCTCACTACAATGAGCAGTTCTTC. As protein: CASGLVLNPWDPHYNEQFF.

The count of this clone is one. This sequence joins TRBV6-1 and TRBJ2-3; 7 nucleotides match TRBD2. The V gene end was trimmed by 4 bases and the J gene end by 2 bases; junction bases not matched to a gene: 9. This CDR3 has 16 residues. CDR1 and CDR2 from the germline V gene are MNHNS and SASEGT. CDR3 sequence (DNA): TGTGCCAGCAGTGTTGAATCTAGCGGAGCCACAGATACGCAGTATTTT. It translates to CASSVESSGATDTQYF.

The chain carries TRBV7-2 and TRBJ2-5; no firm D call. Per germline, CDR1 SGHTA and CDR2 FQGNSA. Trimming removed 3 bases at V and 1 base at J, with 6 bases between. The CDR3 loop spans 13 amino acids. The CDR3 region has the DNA TGTGCCAGCAGCTTGATACCCCAAGAGACCCAGTACTTC. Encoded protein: CASSLIPQETQYF.

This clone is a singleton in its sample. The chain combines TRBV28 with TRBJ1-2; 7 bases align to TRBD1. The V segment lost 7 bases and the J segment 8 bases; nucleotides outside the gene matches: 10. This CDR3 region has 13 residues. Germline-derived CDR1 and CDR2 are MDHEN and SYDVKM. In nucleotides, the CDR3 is TGTGCCAGCACCACGGGACAGCCCTCGGGCTACACCTTC. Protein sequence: CASTTGQPSGYTF.

The CDR3 DNA sequence: TGTGCCAGCAGTTACTCGAGGGCCGAAGCTTTCTTT. It encodes CASSYSRAEAFF. This chain links TRBV6-6 with TRBJ1-1; no reliable D call. Germline V gives CDR1 MNHNY, CDR2 SVGAGI (reference sequence). Trimming stripped 0 bases from V and 8 bases from J, with 7 bases between. The CDR3 extends over 12 amino acids.

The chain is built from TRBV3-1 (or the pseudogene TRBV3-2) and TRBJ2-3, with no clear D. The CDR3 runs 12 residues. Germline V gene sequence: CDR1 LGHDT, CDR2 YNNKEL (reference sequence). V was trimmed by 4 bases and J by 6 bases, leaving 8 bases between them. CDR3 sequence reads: CASSLQRDTQYF. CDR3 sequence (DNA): TGTGCCAGCAGCCTCCAGCGTGATACGCAGTATTTT.

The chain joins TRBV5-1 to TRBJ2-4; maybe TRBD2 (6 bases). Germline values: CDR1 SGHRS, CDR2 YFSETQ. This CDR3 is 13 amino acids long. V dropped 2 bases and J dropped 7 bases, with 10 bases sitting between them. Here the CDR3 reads CASSFGGANIQYF. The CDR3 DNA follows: TGCGCCAGCAGCTTCGGCGGGGCGAACATTCAGTACTTC. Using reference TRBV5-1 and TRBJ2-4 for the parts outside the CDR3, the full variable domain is KAGVTQTPRYLIKTRGQQVTLSCSPISGHRSVSWYQQTPGQGLQFLFEYFSETQRNKGNFPGRFSGRQFSNSRSEMNVSTLELGDSALYLCASSFGGANIQYFGAGTRLSVL.

The CDR3 bases are TGCGCCAGCAGCCAAGTTGAATCTAACTATGGCTACACCTTC. Amino acid sequence: CASSQVESNYGYTF. The genes are TRBV4-1 and TRBJ1-2; no clear D gene. V gave up 1 base and J gave up 0 bases, with 6 bases separating them. Germline V gives CDR1 MGHRA, CDR2 YSYEKL. This CDR3 comprises 14 residues.

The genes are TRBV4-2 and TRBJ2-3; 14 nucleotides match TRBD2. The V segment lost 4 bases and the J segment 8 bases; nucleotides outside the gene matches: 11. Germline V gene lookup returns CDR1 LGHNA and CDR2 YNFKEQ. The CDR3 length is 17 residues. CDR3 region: CASSPDLTSGGAGTQYF. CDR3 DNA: TGTGCCAGCAGCCCAGATCTGACTAGCGGGGGGGCTGGTACGCAGTATTTT.

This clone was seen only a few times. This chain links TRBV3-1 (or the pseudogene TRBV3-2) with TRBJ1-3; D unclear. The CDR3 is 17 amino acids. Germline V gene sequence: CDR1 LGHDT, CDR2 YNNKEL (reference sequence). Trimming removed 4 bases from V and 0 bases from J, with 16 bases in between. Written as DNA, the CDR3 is TGTGCCAGCAGCCCGGCGGGCCGGTTCTACTCTGGAAACACCATATATTTT. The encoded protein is CASSPAGRFYSGNTIYF.

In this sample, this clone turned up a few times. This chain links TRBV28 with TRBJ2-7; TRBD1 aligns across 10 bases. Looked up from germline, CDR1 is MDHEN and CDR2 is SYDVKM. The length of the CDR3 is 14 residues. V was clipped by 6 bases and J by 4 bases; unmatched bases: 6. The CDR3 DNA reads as TGTGCCAGCAGGAGGACAGGGGGATCATACGAGCAGTACGTC. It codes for CASRRTGGSYEQYV.

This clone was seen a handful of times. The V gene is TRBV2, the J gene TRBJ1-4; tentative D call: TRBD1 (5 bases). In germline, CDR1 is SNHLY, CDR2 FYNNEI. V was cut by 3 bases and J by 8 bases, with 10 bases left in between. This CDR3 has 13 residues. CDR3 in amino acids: CASSDRDREKLFF. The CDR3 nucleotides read TGTGCCAGCAGTGACAGGGACCGGGAAAAACTGTTTTTT.

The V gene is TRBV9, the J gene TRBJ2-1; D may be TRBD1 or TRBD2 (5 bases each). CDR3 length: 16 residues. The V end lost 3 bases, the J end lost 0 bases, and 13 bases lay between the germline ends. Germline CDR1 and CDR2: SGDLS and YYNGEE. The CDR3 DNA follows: TGTGCCAGCAGCGCGCTCAGGGAGAGCTCCTACAATGAGCAGTTCTTC. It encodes CASSALRESSYNEQFF.

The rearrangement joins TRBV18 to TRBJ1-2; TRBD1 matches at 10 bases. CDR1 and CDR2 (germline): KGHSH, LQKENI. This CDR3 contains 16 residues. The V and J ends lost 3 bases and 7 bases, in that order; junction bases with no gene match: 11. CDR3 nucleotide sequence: TGTGCCAGCTCACCCCCTGTCGGGACAGGGGTGGGTGGCTACACCTTC. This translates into CASSPPVGTGVGGYTF.